Below, one T cell receptor (beta chain) is given with its context. Its antigen is not known. The data are from a study of shared clonotypes between healthy human individuals. Study outcomes and limitations: Generation of non-shared clonotypes was less probable than generation of clonotypes shared by all four donors.

Germline CDR1 is SGHTA and CDR2 is FQGNSA. The CDR3 has 15 residues. Researchers ran the assay at a deep level. Generated by immunoSEQ multiplex PCR, the TCRdb table keeps only in-frame clones and is missing some. The table has about 680,000 clones, less than 85% seen once. The chain employs TRBV7-2 and TRBJ2-5; D remains ambiguous. The DNA matches TRBJ2-7 better at its end, which makes the J call doubtful. Sequencing was carried out using memory CD4+ T cells sorted from blood. The subset denotes: CD45RA-negative fraction. This receptor was obtained from a woman in her thirties in good health. DNA of the CDR3: TGTGCCAGCAGTCAGAACGCGCTAGGGACCTACGAGCAGTACTTC. Its translation: CASSQNALGTYEQYF.